This T cell receptor beta chain was found in a study of glioma-infiltrating T cells. Study-wide findings and caveats: Only very few CDR3 sequences appeared in both tissue and blood. Non-neoplastic patients had below-expected tissue-blood divergence, while all gliomas exceeded expectation.

Of note for this clonotype: The antigen is not known.

V dropped 5 bases and J dropped 3; count of bases not matched to a gene: 7. The germline gives CDR1 SEHNR, CDR2 FQNEAQ (reference sequence). The CDR3 has 16 amino acids. Amplification of TCR alpha and beta CDR3 regions from RNA used iRepertoire nested multiplex PCR. Input was roughly 100-450 ng of tissue mRNA or PBMC total RNA. TCRdb used MiXCR to reprocess the multiplex PCR reads, holding one entry per CDR3 protein. In the table there are more than 9,000 distinct CDR3 sequences, 26% of which are singletons. The rearrangement joins TRBV7-9 to TRBJ2-1, with 10 bases fitting TRBD1. The receptor's source is a human donor with low-grade glioma or glioblastoma, undergoing nonglioma brain surgery, or in good health (not recorded which). The sample comprised glioma tissue, nonneoplastic brain tissue, or PBMCs (not recorded which). The CDR3, as DNA: TGTGCCAGCAGCCAACCGGGACAGGGGAACTACAATGAGCAGTTCTTC. It codes for CASSQPGQGNYNEQFF. Using reference TRBV7-9 and TRBJ2-1 for the parts outside the CDR3, the full variable domain is DTGVSQNPRHKITKRGQNVTFRCDPISEHNRLYWYRQTLGQGPEFLTYFQNEAQLEKSRLLSDRFSAERPKGSFSTLEIQRTEQGDSAMYLCASSQPGQGNYNEQFFGPGTRLTVL.